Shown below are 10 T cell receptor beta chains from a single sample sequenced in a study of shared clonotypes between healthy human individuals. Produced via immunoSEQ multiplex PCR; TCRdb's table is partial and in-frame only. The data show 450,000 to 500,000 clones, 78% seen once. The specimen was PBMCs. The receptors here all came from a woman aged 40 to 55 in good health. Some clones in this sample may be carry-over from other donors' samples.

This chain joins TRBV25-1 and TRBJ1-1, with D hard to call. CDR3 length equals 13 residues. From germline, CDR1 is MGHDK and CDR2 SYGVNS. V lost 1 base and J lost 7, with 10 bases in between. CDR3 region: CASSEFSGSEAFF. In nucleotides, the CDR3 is TGTGCCAGCAGTGAATTTTCGGGGAGTGAAGCTTTCTTT.

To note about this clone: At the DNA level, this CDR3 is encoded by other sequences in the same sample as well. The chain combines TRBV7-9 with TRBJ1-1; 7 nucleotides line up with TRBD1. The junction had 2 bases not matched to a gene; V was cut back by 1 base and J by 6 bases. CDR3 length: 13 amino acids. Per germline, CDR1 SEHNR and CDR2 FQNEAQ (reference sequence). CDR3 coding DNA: TGTGCCAGCAGCTTAGTGCAGGGGGCTGAAGCTTTCTTT. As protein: CASSLVQGAEAFF. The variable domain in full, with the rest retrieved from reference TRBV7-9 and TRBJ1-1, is DTGVSQNPRHKITKRGQNVTFRCDPISEHNRLYWYRQTLGQGPEFLTYFQNEAQLEKSRLLSDRFSAERPKGSFSTLEIQRTEQGDSAMYLCASSLVQGAEAFFGQGTRLTVV.

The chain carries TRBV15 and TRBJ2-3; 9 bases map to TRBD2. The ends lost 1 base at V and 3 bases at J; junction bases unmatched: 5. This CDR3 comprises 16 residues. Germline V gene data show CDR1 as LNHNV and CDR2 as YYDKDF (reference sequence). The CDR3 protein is CATSRGTSGWTDTQYF. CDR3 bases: TGTGCCACCAGCAGAGGTACTAGCGGGTGGACAGATACGCAGTATTTT.

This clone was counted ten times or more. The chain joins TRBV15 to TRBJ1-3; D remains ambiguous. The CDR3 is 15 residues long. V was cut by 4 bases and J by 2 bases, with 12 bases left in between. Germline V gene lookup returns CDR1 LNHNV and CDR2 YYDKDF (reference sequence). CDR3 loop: CATSIESNPGNTIYF. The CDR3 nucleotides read TGTGCCACCAGCATAGAGTCGAACCCTGGAAACACCATATATTTT.

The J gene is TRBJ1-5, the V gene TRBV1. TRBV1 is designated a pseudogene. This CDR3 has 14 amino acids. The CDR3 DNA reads TGCACCAGCAGCCTCCTCGGGCAGAATCAGCCCCAGCATTTT. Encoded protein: CTSSLLGQNQPQHF.

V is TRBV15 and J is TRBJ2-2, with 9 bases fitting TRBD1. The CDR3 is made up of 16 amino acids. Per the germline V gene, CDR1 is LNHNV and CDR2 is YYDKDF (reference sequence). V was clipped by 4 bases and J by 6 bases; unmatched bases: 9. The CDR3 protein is CATSTSGTGYAGELFF. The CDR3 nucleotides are TGTGCCACCAGCACCTCCGGGACAGGGTATGCCGGGGAGCTGTTTTTT.

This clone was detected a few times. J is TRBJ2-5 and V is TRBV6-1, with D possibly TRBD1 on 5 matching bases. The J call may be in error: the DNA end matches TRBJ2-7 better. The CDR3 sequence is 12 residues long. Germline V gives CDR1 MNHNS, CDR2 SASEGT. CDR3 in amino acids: CASSAQGYEQYF. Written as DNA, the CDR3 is TGTGCCAGCAGTGCCCAGGGCTACGAGCAGTACTTC.

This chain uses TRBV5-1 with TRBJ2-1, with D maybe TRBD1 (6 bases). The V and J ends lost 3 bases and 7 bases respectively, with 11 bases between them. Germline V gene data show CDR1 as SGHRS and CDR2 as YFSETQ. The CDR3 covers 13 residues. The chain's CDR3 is CASSSTQGNEQFF. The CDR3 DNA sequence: TGCGCCAGCAGCTCCACACAGGGAAATGAGCAGTTCTTC.

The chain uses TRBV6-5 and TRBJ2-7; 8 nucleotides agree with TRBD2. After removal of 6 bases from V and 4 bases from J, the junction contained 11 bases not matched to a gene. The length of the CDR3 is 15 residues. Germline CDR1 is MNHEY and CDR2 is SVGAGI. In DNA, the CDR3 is TGTGCCAGCAGCAGCACCGGGACTAGTACTTACGAGCAGTACTTC. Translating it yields CASSSTGTSTYEQYF.

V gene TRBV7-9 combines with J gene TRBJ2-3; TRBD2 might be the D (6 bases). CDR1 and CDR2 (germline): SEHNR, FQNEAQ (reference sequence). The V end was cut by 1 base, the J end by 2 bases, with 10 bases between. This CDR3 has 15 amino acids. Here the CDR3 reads CASSLGAGPTDTQYF. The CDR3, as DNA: TGTGCCAGCAGCTTAGGAGCGGGTCCCACAGATACGCAGTATTTT. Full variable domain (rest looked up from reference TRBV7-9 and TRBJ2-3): DTGVSQNPRHKITKRGQNVTFRCDPISEHNRLYWYRQTLGQGPEFLTYFQNEAQLEKSRLLSDRFSAERPKGSFSTLEIQRTEQGDSAMYLCASSLGAGPTDTQYFGPGTRLTVL.